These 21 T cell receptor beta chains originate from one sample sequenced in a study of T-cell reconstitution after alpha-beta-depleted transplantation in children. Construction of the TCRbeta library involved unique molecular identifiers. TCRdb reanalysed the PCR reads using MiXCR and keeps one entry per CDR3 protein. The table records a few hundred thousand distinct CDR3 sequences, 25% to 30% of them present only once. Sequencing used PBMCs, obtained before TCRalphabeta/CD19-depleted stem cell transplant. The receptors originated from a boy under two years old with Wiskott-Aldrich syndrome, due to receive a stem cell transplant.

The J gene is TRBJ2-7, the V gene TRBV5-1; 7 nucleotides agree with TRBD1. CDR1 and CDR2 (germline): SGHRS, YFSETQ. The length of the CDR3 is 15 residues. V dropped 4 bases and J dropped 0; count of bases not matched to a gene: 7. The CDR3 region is CASSTGTASSYEQYF. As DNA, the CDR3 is TGCGCCAGCAGCACCGGGACAGCTTCCTCCTACGAGCAGTACTTC. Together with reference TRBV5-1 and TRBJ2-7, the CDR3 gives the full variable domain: KAGVTQTPRYLIKTRGQQVTLSCSPISGHRSVSWYQQTPGQGLQFLFEYFSETQRNKGNFPGRFSGRQFSNSRSEMNVSTLELGDSALYLCASSTGTASSYEQYFGPGTRLTVT.

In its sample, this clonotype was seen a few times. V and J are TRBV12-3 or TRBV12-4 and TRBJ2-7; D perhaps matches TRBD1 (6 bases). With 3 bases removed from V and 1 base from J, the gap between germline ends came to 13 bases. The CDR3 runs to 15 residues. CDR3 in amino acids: CASSFKQGTSYEQYF. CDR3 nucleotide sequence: TGTGCCAGCAGTTTCAAACAGGGAACGTCCTACGAGCAGTACTTC.

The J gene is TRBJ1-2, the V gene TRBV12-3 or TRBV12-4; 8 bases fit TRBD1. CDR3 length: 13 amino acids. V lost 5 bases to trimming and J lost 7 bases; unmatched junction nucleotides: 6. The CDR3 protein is CASSPTGGGGYTF. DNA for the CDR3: TGTGCCAGCAGTCCTACAGGGGGTGGTGGCTACACCTTC.

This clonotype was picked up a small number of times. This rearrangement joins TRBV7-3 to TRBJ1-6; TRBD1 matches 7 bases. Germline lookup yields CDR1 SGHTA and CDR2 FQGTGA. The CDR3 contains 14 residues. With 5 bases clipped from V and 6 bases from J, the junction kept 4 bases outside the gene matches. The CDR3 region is CASSRGQANSPLHF. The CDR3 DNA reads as TGTGCCAGCAGCCGCGGACAGGCTAATTCACCCCTCCACTTT. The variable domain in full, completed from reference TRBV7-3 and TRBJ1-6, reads GAGVSQTPSNKVTEKGKYVELRCDPISGHTALYWYRQSLGQGPEFLIYFQGTGAADDSGLPNDRFFAVRPEGSVSTLKIQRTERGDSAVYLCASSRGQANSPLHFGNGTRLTVT.

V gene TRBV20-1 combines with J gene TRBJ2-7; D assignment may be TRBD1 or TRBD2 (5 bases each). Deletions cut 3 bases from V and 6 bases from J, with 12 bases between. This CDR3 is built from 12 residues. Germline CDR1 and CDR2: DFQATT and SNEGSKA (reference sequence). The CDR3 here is CSARGRAGEQYF. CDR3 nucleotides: TGCAGTGCTAGGGGCAGGGCGGGCGAGCAGTACTTC.

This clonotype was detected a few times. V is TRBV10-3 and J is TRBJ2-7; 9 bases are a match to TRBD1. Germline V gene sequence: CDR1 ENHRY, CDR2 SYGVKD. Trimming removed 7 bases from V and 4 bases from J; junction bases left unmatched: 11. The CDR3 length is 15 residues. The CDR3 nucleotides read TGTGCCATCACCCCCTCCGGGACAGGGACTTACGAGCAGTACTTC. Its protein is CAITPSGTGTYEQYF.

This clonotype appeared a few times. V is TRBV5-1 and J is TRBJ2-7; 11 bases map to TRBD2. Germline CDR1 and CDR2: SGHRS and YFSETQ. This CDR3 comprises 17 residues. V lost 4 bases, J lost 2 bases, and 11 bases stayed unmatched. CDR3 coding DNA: TGCGCCAGCAGCGAGGGGTTAACTAGCGGGAGAGCCTACGAGCAGTACTTC. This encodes CASSEGLTSGRAYEQYF.

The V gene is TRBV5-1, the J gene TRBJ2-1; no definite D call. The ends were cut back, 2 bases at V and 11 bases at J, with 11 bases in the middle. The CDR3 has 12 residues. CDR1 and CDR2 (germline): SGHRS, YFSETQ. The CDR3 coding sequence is TGCGCCAGCAGCTTCACCCGAACCCAGCAGTTCTTC. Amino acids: CASSFTRTQQFF.

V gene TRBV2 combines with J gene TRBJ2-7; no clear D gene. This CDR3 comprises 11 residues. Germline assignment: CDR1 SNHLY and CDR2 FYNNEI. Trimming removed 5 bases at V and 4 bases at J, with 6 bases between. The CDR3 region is CASSIAYEQYF. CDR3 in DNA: TGTGCCAGCAGTATAGCTTACGAGCAGTACTTC.

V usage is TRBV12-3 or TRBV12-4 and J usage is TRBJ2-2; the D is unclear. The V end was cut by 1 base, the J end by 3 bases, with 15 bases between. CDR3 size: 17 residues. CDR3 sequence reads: CASSLEVTGLDTGELFF. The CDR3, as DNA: TGTGCCAGCAGTTTAGAGGTGACTGGCCTCGACACCGGGGAGCTGTTTTTT.

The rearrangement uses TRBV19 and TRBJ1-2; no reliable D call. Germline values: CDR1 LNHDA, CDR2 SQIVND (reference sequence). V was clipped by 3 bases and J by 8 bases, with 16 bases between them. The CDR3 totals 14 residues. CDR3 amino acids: CASSMGRPVEGYTF. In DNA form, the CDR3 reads TGTGCCAGTAGTATGGGGAGGCCTGTGGAAGGCTACACCTTC.

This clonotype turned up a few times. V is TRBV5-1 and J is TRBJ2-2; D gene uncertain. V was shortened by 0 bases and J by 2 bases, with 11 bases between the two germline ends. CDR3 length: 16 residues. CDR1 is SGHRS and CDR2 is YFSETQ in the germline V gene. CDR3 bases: TGCGCCAGCAGCTTGGTAGGTTCTTTTAACACCGGGGAGCTGTTTTTT. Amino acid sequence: CASSLVGSFNTGELFF.

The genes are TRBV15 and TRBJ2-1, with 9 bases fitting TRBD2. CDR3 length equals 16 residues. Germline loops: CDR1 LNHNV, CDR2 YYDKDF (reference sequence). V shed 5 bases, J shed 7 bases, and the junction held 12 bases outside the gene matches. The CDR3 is CATSGGGGGRGNEQFF. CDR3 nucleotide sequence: TGTGCCACCAGCGGAGGGGGAGGCGGGAGGGGGAATGAGCAGTTCTTC.

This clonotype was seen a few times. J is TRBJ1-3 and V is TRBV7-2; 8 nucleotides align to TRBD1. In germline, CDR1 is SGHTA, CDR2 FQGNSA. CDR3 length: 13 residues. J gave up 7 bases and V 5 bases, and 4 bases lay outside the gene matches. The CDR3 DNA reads TGTGCCAGCAGCCCGACAGGGGTCAACACCATATATTTT. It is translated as CASSPTGVNTIYF.

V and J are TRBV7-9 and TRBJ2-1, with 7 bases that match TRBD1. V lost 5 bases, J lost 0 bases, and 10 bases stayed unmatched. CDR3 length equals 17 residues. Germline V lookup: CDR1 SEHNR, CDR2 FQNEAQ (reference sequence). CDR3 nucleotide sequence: TGTGCCAGCAGCGGGACAGTCAATCGAGTCTCCTACAATGAGCAGTTCTTC. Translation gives CASSGTVNRVSYNEQFF.

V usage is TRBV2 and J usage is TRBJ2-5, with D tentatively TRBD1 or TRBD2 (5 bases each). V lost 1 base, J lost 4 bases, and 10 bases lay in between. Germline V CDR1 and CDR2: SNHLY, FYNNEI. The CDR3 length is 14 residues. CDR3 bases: TGTGCCAGCAGTGAAGAATCCGGGGCAGAGACCCAGTACTTC. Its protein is CASSEESGAETQYF.

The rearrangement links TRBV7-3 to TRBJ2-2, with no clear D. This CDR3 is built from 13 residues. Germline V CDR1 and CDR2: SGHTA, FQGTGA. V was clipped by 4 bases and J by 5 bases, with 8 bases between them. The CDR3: CASSSTLTGELFF. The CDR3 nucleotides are TGTGCCAGCAGCTCGACCCTTACCGGGGAGCTGTTTTTT.

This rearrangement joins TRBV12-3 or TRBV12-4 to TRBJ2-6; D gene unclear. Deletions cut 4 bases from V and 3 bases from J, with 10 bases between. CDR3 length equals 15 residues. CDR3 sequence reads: CASSSPFFGANVLTF. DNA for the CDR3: TGTGCCAGCAGTTCCCCCTTTTTTGGGGCCAACGTCCTGACTTTC.

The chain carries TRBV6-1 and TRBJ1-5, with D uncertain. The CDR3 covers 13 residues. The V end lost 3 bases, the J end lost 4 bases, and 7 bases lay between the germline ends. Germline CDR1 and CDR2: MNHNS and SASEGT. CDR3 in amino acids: CASSDEGNQPQHF. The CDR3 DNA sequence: TGTGCCAGCAGTGACGAAGGTAATCAGCCCCAGCATTTT.

In nucleotides, the CDR3 is TGCGCCAGCAGCTTGGACGGTGCCCCCTACGAGCAGTACTTC. It encodes CASSLDGAPYEQYF. This chain links TRBV5-1 with TRBJ2-7, with D hard to call. The germline V gene encodes CDR1 SGHRS and CDR2 YFSETQ. CDR3 length: 14 amino acids. Trimming removed 0 bases at V and 2 bases at J, with 9 bases between.

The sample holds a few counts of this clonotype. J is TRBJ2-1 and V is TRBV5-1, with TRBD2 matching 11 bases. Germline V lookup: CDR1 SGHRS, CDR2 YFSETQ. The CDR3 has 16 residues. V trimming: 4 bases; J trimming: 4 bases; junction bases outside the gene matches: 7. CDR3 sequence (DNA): TGCGCCAGCAGCGGAAAGACTAGCGGGAAGTACAATGAGCAGTTCTTC. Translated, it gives CASSGKTSGKYNEQFF. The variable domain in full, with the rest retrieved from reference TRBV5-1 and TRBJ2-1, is KAGVTQTPRYLIKTRGQQVTLSCSPISGHRSVSWYQQTPGQGLQFLFEYFSETQRNKGNFPGRFSGRQFSNSRSEMNVSTLELGDSALYLCASSGKTSGKYNEQFFGPGTRLTVL.